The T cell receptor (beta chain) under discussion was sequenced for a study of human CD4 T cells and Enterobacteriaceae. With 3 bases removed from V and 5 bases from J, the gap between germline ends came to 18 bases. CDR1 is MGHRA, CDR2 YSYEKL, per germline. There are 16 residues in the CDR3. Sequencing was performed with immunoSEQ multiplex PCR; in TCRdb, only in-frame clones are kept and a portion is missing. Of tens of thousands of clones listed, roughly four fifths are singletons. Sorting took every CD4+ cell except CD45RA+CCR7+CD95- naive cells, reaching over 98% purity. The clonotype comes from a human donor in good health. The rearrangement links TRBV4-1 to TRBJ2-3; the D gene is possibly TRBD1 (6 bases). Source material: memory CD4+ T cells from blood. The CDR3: CASSHARGSREDTQYF. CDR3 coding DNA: TGCGCCAGCAGCCATGCCAGGGGCTCCCGGGAAGATACGCAGTATTTT.